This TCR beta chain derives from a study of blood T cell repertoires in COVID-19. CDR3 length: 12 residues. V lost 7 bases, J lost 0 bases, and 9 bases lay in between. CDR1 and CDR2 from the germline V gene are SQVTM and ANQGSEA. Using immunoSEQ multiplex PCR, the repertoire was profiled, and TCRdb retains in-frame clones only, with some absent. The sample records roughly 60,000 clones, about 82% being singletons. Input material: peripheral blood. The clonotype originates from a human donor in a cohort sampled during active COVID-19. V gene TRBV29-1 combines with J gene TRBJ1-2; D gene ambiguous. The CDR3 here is CSASTANYGYTF. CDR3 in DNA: TGCAGCGCCTCCACAGCTAACTATGGCTACACCTTC.